One sample yielded the 22 T cell receptor beta chains listed below, sequenced in a study of T cell repertoires in cytomegalovirus infection. TCRdb independently ran MiXCR on the reads; one entry per CDR3 protein. This sample yields approximately 250,000 distinct CDR3 sequences, of which approximately 10% are seen a single time; more than 13% belongs to the top ten. The sequencing input was PBMCs. All receptors derive from a human donor in good health (CMV status not recorded). Some clones in this sample may be carry-over from other donors' samples.

A few counts support this clonotype. This CDR3 is CASSFGYYEQYF. In nucleotides, the CDR3 is TGTGCCAGCAGTTTCGGCTACTACGAGCAGTACTTC. The rearrangement joins TRBV28 to TRBJ2-7; D gene unclear. This CDR3 contains 12 residues. Deletions cut 3 bases from V and 3 bases from J, with 6 bases between. CDR1 is MDHEN, CDR2 SYDVKM, per germline.

This clonotype has ten or more counts. The chain uses TRBV7-2 and TRBJ1-6, with 9 bases identical to TRBD1. Trimming at V came to 5 bases and at J to 7 bases, leaving 9 bases not matched to a gene. This CDR3 contains 16 residues. The germline V gene has CDR1 SGHTA and CDR2 FQGNSA. The CDR3 nucleotides are TGTGCCAGCAGCCTAACCGGGACAGGGAAGAATTCACCCCTCCACTTT. Its protein is CASSLTGTGKNSPLHF.

This clonotype came up many times. This chain joins TRBV12-3 or TRBV12-4 and TRBJ2-7; TRBD2 agrees at 11 bases. This CDR3 has 14 amino acids. With V trimmed by 3 bases and J by 7 bases, 5 bases remained unmatched. The CDR3 sequence is CASSFSGGAREQYF. As DNA, the CDR3 is TGTGCCAGCAGTTTTAGCGGGGGGGCGAGGGAGCAGTACTTC.

V usage is TRBV29-1 and J usage is TRBJ2-7; unclear D gene. Trimming stripped 5 bases from V and 0 bases from J, with 11 bases between. The CDR3 is 13 residues long. The germline CDR1 and CDR2 sequences are SQVTM and ANQGSEA. CDR3 in amino acids: CSVTVTISYEQYF. In DNA form, the CDR3 reads TGCAGCGTTACGGTCACAATCTCCTACGAGCAGTACTTC.

This clonotype was detected many times. This sequence joins TRBV19 and TRBJ1-4; unclear D gene. Germline V gene sequence: CDR1 LNHDA, CDR2 SQIVND (reference sequence). The CDR3 length is 14 residues. V dropped 3 bases and J dropped 0 bases, with 5 bases sitting between them. CDR3 sequence reads: CASSMGSTNEKLFF. For the CDR3, the DNA is TGTGCCAGTAGTATGGGGTCAACTAATGAAAAACTGTTTTTT.

The chain couples TRBV27 to TRBJ2-1; 9 nucleotides line up with TRBD2. Germline V lookup: CDR1 MNHEY, CDR2 SMNVEV (reference sequence). V lost 5 bases to trimming and J lost 8 bases; unmatched junction nucleotides: 13. The CDR3 covers 16 residues. Written as DNA, the CDR3 is TGTGCCAGCAGTCTCCCTAGGGCGGGAGGGCCTCATGAGCAGTTCTTC. This sequence encodes CASSLPRAGGPHEQFF.

This clonotype has only a few counts. This chain uses TRBV30 with TRBJ2-3, with TRBD2 identical over 7 bases. The CDR3 has 15 residues. Germline CDR1 reads GTSNPN; CDR2 reads SVGIG (reference sequence). The J segment lost 2 bases and the V segment lost 0 bases, leaving 5 bases of the junction unmatched. The CDR3 DNA reads TGTGCCTGGAGTGTAGGAGCGGGGCCCACAGATACGCAGTATTTT. Its translation is CAWSVGAGPTDTQYF.

Ten or more counts support this clonotype. The chain combines TRBV7-2 with TRBJ2-3; no reliable D call. The CDR3 totals 14 residues. The germline V gene has CDR1 SGHTA and CDR2 FQGNSA. The V and J ends lost 5 bases and 3 bases respectively, with 12 bases between them. CDR3 bases: TGTGCCAGCAGCCCAAGGGTTTGGACAGATACGCAGTATTTT. This codes for CASSPRVWTDTQYF.

This clonotype was seen repeatedly, ten times or more. V usage is TRBV4-3 and J usage is TRBJ2-7; TRBD2 matches 7 bases. Losses at the gene ends were 1 base for V and 0 bases for J; bases not matched to a gene: 0. This CDR3 comprises 14 residues. CDR1 is LGHNA and CDR2 is YSLEER in the germline V gene. This CDR3 is CASSQGGGSYEQYF. DNA of the CDR3: TGCGCCAGCAGCCAAGGCGGGGGCTCCTACGAGCAGTACTTC.

Ten or more counts support this clonotype. The rearrangement links TRBV28 to TRBJ2-7, with a possible D match to TRBD2 (7 bases). This CDR3 comprises 17 residues. Germline V gives CDR1 MDHEN, CDR2 SYDVKM. Trimming cost V 2 bases and J 5 bases, with 22 bases left between them. The CDR3 spells CASSLRRGPGNRNEQYF. The CDR3 DNA follows: TGTGCCAGCAGTTTACGGCGGGGGCCGGGGAATAGGAACGAGCAGTACTTC.

This clonotype showed up many times. The chain links TRBV10-3 to TRBJ1-6; no clear D. The CDR3 is 12 amino acids. V gave up 2 bases and J gave up 13 bases, with 9 bases separating them. The V gene's germline CDR1 is ENHRY and CDR2 SYGVKD. In DNA, the CDR3 is TGTGCCATCAGTGAGGGGAGAGAGCCCCTCCACTTT. Protein sequence: CAISEGREPLHF.

In this sample, this clonotype turned up a few times. The CDR3 DNA reads as TGCAGTGCTAGAGATCCCTCAGCAGAATTCTTT. It is translated as CSARDPSAEFF. V and J are TRBV20-1 and TRBJ1-1; D is ambiguous. Trimming took 0 bases from V and 14 from J, leaving 13 bases between them. CDR1 and CDR2 from the germline V gene are DFQATT and SNEGSKA (reference sequence). The CDR3 extends over 11 amino acids.

The chain combines TRBV19 with TRBJ2-5, with a weak D call TRBD2 (6 bases). Trimming removed 0 bases at V and 5 bases at J, with 10 bases between. Germline CDR1 is LNHDA and CDR2 is SQIVND (reference sequence). This CDR3 is 14 amino acids long. The CDR3 sequence: CASSIDGSGETQYF. The CDR3 bases are TGTGCCAGTAGTATAGACGGGAGCGGTGAGACCCAGTACTTC. Supplemented by reference TRBV19 and TRBJ2-5, the full variable domain reads DGGITQSPKYLFRKEGQNVTLSCEQNLNHDAMYWYRQDPGQGLRLIYYSQIVNDFQKGDIAEGYSVSREKKESFPLTVTSAQKNPTAFYLCASSIDGSGETQYFGPGTRLLVL.

This clonotype showed up many times. The V gene is TRBV7-2, the J gene TRBJ1-2; maybe TRBD1 (5 bases). The CDR3 covers 14 residues. CDR1 is SGHTA and CDR2 is FQGNSA in the germline V gene. Trimming cost V 1 base and J 3 bases, with 9 bases left between them. The CDR3, as DNA: TGTGCCAGCAGCTTAGTAGAGACAGACTATGGCTACACCTTC. The encoded protein is CASSLVETDYGYTF.

This clonotype was found many times. The V and J genes are TRBV7-2 and TRBJ2-2; D ambiguous. The CDR3 covers 12 residues. V lost 6 bases and J lost 7, with 9 bases in between. CDR1 and CDR2 (germline): SGHTA, FQGNSA. CDR3 in DNA: TGTGCCAGCAGTCCGAGTGTCGGGGAGCTGTTTTTT. Encoded protein: CASSPSVGELFF.

This clonotype has at least ten counts. This rearrangement joins TRBV6-2 or TRBV6-3 to TRBJ2-1; unclear D gene. Germline-derived CDR1 and CDR2 are MNHEY and SVGEGT. The V and J ends lost 2 bases and 6 bases respectively, with 5 bases between them. The CDR3 has 12 amino acids. The CDR3 loop reads CASSYVANEQFF. As DNA, the CDR3 is TGTGCCAGCAGTTACGTGGCCAATGAGCAGTTCTTC.

This clonotype was seen ten or more times. The V gene is TRBV7-2, the J gene TRBJ2-7; 7 nucleotides align to TRBD1. With 1 base clipped from V and 3 bases from J, the junction kept 3 bases outside the gene matches. CDR3 size: 14 residues. Germline V gene lookup returns CDR1 SGHTA and CDR2 FQGNSA. The CDR3, as DNA: TGTGCCAGCAGCTTAGGGGACAGCTTCTACGAGCAGTACTTC. Protein product: CASSLGDSFYEQYF.

This clonotype was recorded at least ten times. The chain combines TRBV12-3 or TRBV12-4 with TRBJ1-2; 7 bases fit TRBD1. The junction had 14 bases not matched to a gene; V was cut back by 6 bases and J by 4 bases. The CDR3 contains 16 residues. DNA for the CDR3: TGTGCCAGCAGCCGCGAGACAGGGCCCCAGAGCTATGGCTACACCTTC. This codes for CASSRETGPQSYGYTF.

This clonotype appeared many times. The V call is TRBV7-2, the J call TRBJ2-3, with 12 bases fitting TRBD2. The germline gives CDR1 SGHTA, CDR2 FQGNSA. CDR3 length: 18 residues. V shed 2 bases and J 5 bases; nucleotides not matched to a gene: 11. The CDR3 loop is CASSLRGLAGGSRDTQYF. In DNA form, the CDR3 reads TGTGCCAGCAGCTTAAGGGGTCTAGCGGGGGGGTCAAGAGATACGCAGTATTTT.

In its sample, this clonotype was seen many times. This chain links TRBV7-2 with TRBJ1-1; 7 bases are a match to TRBD1. The germline V gene encodes CDR1 SGHTA and CDR2 FQGNSA. The CDR3 sequence is 14 residues long. Trimming at V came to 3 bases and at J to 10 bases, leaving 11 bases not matched to a gene. CDR3 coding DNA: TGTGCCAGCAGCTTCGTCGGACAGGACCCCGGAGCTTTCTTT. The encoded protein is CASSFVGQDPGAFF.

This clonotype was seen many times. The CDR3 spells CSAAGTADYEAFF. CDR3 DNA sequence: TGCAGTGCTGCCGGGACAGCGGATTATGAAGCTTTCTTT. The J gene is TRBJ1-1, the V gene TRBV20-1, with 7 bases lining up with TRBD1. The CDR3 loop spans 13 amino acids. V shed 5 bases and J 7 bases; nucleotides not matched to a gene: 10. Germline V gene lookup returns CDR1 DFQATT and CDR2 SNEGSKA (reference sequence).

V is TRBV5-6 and J is TRBJ1-5; D ambiguous. The V gene's germline CDR1 is SGHDT and CDR2 YYEEEE. Trimming removed 4 bases from V and 6 bases from J, with 8 bases in between. The length of the CDR3 is 12 residues. The CDR3 loop reads CASSAGPQPQHF. The CDR3 DNA follows: TGTGCCAGCAGCGCTGGACCTCAGCCCCAGCATTTT.